One and the same sample provided the 13 T cell receptor beta chains below, sequenced in a study of early T cells in non-severe SARS-CoV-2 infection. TCRdb used MiXCR to reprocess the 5' RACE reads, holding one entry per CDR3 protein. This sample has over 45,000 distinct CDR3 sequences, with under 8% found just once. This sample comprised whole blood, obtained at baseline. These receptors came from an adult who was a healthcare worker with PCR-confirmed SARS-CoV-2 infection or an uninfected control (not recorded which).

The chain carries TRBV7-2 and TRBJ1-2; D remains ambiguous. The CDR3 contains 12 residues. Trimming pared 0 bases from V and 4 bases from J, leaving 3 bases between. Germline values: CDR1 SGHTA, CDR2 FQGNSA. The CDR3 region is CASSLATYGYTF. CDR3 coding DNA: TGTGCCAGCAGCTTAGCGACCTATGGCTACACCTTC.

This clonotype appeared many times. This chain connects TRBV12-3 or TRBV12-4 to TRBJ2-2; the D is unclear. This CDR3 has 16 amino acids. Trimming removed 5 bases from V and 0 bases from J, with 13 bases in between. For the CDR3, the DNA is TGTGCCAGCAGTCCCGGCCGGAGCGCGAACACCGGGGAGCTGTTTTTT. Its translation: CASSPGRSANTGELFF.

This clonotype has a count of ten or more. The CDR3 sequence is CASRRSGGAPGEQFF. For the CDR3, the DNA is TGTGCCAGCAGACGCAGCGGGGGGGCTCCTGGGGAGCAGTTCTTC. This chain joins TRBV12-3 or TRBV12-4 and TRBJ2-1; 10 bases fit TRBD2. Losses at the gene ends were 6 bases for V and 10 bases for J; bases not matched to a gene: 12. The CDR3 sequence is 15 residues long.

The sample holds many counts of this clonotype. The chain joins TRBV6-5 to TRBJ2-7; 8 nucleotides line up with TRBD2. The ends lost 2 bases at V and 3 bases at J; junction bases unmatched: 6. Germline CDR1 MNHEY, CDR2 SVGAGI. The CDR3 has 15 amino acids. CDR3 DNA sequence: TGTGCCAGCAGTTACGACCGAAGCGGGGGCTACGAGCAGTACTTC. Translation gives CASSYDRSGGYEQYF.

The CDR3, as DNA: TGTGCCAGCAGCTTAGGAACCGACACTGAAGCTTTCTTT. Its protein is CASSLGTDTEAFF. The genes are TRBV7-9 and TRBJ1-1; D gene ambiguous. CDR1 is SEHNR, CDR2 FQNEAQ, per germline (reference sequence). The CDR3 totals 13 residues. The V end was cut by 1 base, the J end by 3 bases, with 6 bases between.

This clonotype was picked up a small number of times. V usage is TRBV28 and J usage is TRBJ1-1; 8 nucleotides agree with TRBD1. The germline V gene has CDR1 MDHEN and CDR2 SYDVKM. This CDR3 region has 17 residues. V lost 5 bases to trimming and J lost 3 bases; unmatched junction nucleotides: 14. As DNA, the CDR3 is TGTGCCAGCAGTATCCCCGACCGGACAGGGAAGCACACTGAAGCTTTCTTT. Its protein product is CASSIPDRTGKHTEAFF. The variable domain in full, completed from reference TRBV28 and TRBJ1-1, reads DVKVTQSSRYLVKRTGEKVFLECVQDMDHENMFWYRQDPGLGLRLIYFSYDVKMKEKGDIPEGYSVSREKKERFSLILESASTNQTSMYLCASSIPDRTGKHTEAFFGQGTRLTVV.

Only a few counts were recorded for this clonotype. The chain joins TRBV7-8 to TRBJ2-5; maybe TRBD2 (7 bases). V was shortened by 3 bases and J by 5 bases, with 13 bases between the two germline ends. The CDR3 is 14 residues long. Germline V gene data show CDR1 as SGHVS and CDR2 as FQNEAQ. The CDR3 nucleotides are TGTGCCAGCAGCTTGGGGGGGGCCAGGGAGACCCAGTACTTC. Translated: CASSLGGARETQYF.

This clonotype has more than one count but fewer than ten. The chain recombines TRBV28 with TRBJ2-7; no firm D call. The V gene's germline CDR1 is MDHEN and CDR2 SYDVKM. The V and J ends lost 1 base and 5 bases respectively, with 9 bases between them. The CDR3 sequence is 13 residues long. The CDR3 is CASSLLMTDEQYF. CDR3 nucleotides: TGTGCCAGCAGTTTATTGATGACCGACGAGCAGTACTTC.

Note on this clonotype: This could be a read error, since a much larger clone is one nucleotide away. The V and J genes are TRBV5-1 and TRBJ2-1; no clear D. The V end was cut by 7 bases, the J end by 4 bases, with 9 bases between. CDR1 and CDR2 (germline): SGHRS, YFSETQ. The CDR3 has 12 amino acids. The CDR3, as DNA: TGCGCCAGCGGCGTGCCGTACAATGAGCAGTTCTTC. Its translation: CASGVPYNEQFF.

This chain uses TRBV20-1 with TRBJ2-5; 8 bases align to TRBD1. Losses at the gene ends were 0 bases for V and 1 base for J; bases not matched to a gene: 1. The length of the CDR3 is 14 residues. CDR1 and CDR2 (germline): DFQATT, SNEGSKA (reference sequence). Here the CDR3 reads CSARDQGAQETQYF. CDR3 nucleotides: TGCAGTGCTAGAGATCAGGGGGCCCAAGAGACCCAGTACTTC.

In its sample, this clonotype was seen many times. This chain links TRBV5-6 with TRBJ1-5, with no clear D. V was clipped by 1 base and J by 0 bases, with 17 bases between them. The CDR3 length is 18 residues. Germline V gene lookup returns CDR1 SGHDT and CDR2 YYEEEE. This CDR3 is CASSLSAGGAYSNQPQHF. The DNA of the CDR3 is TGTGCCAGCAGCTTGTCGGCAGGAGGTGCTTATAGCAATCAGCCCCAGCATTTT.

This clonotype was observed a handful of times. The rearrangement links TRBV29-1 to TRBJ2-3; unclear D gene. The CDR3 contains 11 residues. Germline lookup yields CDR1 SQVTM and CDR2 ANQGSEA. The ends were cut back, 2 bases at V and 3 bases at J, with 3 bases in the middle. The CDR3 DNA follows: TGCAGCGTTGAACTAACAGATACGCAGTATTTT. Protein product: CSVELTDTQYF.

As regards this clonotype: A much larger clone sits a single nucleotide away, making a read error possible. This chain connects TRBV7-7 to TRBJ2-5; D gene unclear. Germline V gives CDR1 SSHAT, CDR2 FNYEAQ (reference sequence). CDR3 size: 13 residues. CDR3 sequence: CASNLDWTRTQYF. For the CDR3, the DNA is TGTGCTAGCAACTTAGATTGGACCCGAACCCAGTACTTC.